In this sample, the clone carrying this T cell receptor (beta chain) turned up once. Its antigen is not identified. This sample is part of a study of Ad26.COV2.S vaccination and SARS-CoV-2 variants. Germline V CDR1 and CDR2: SGHNT, YYREEE (reference sequence). The CDR3 contains 17 residues. V shed 3 bases and J 5 bases; nucleotides not matched to a gene: 11. Regarding the study as a whole: Estimates derived from TCR breadth and depth analyses may have underestimated total T cell responses. Vaccine and placebo recipients had similar non-spike TCR breadth.

The treatment is: 15 to 20 received Ad26.COV2.S at low or high dose, single or two shots; 5 received placebo; per-sample allocation not given. The samples were gathered on day 63 after the first injection of vaccine or placebo. Assay used: immunoSEQ multiplex PCR; TCRdb lists only in-frame clones, some missing. Of 200,000 to 300,000 clones in the sample, roughly nine tenths were seen once. The sequences come from peripheral blood, collected in a trial of Ad26.COV2.S vaccine versus placebo. This sequence was found in a person aged 18-65 years who received the Ad26.COV2.S COVID-19 vaccine or a placebo. The gene calls are TRBV5-4 and TRBJ2-2; the match to TRBD2 covers 9 bases. This CDR3 is CASSSGVKSGRTGELFF. The CDR3 coding sequence is TGTGCCAGCAGCTCCGGCGTGAAGAGCGGGAGGACCGGGGAGCTGTTTTTT.